Each of the 10 T cell receptor beta chains below was sequenced from the same sample in a study of response to subunit inactivated influenza vaccine. TCRdb used MiXCR to reprocess the RT-PCR reads, holding one entry per CDR3 protein. This sample has over 750,000 distinct CDR3 sequences, with around 20% found just once. The starting material was PBMCs from blood, obtained roughly 5 days after vaccination. The receptor set was obtained from a man aged 45-65 years who received an inactivated influenza vaccine.

The J gene is TRBJ1-2, the V gene TRBV29-1; D gene ambiguous. Germline V lookup: CDR1 SQVTM, CDR2 ANQGSEA. V lost 3 bases and J lost 4, with 9 bases in between. The CDR3 spans 12 residues. The CDR3 loop reads CSVEGQTYGYTF. Written as DNA, the CDR3 is TGCAGCGTTGAGGGCCAGACCTATGGCTACACCTTC.

This clonotype appeared a few times. J is TRBJ2-1 and V is TRBV10-3; 11 bases are shared with TRBD2. Germline V gene sequence: CDR1 ENHRY, CDR2 SYGVKD. Germline trimming cut 10 bases from V and 10 bases from J; bases unmatched to any gene: 18. The CDR3 covers 16 residues. Here the CDR3 reads CATRPPGLAALKEQFF. CDR3 DNA sequence: TGTGCCACGAGACCGCCGGGACTAGCGGCCCTTAAAGAGCAGTTCTTC.

This rearrangement joins TRBV9 to TRBJ1-6; the D gene is possibly TRBD1 (5 bases). CDR3 length equals 15 residues. Germline CDR1 SGDLS, CDR2 YYNGEE. The V gene lost 0 bases and the J gene lost 10 bases, with 14 bases spanning the gap. The chain's CDR3 is CASSVGGGIGSPLHF. The CDR3 nucleotides read TGTGCCAGCAGCGTAGGTGGGGGGATCGGGTCACCCCTCCACTTT.

J is TRBJ2-2 and V is TRBV20-1, with 12 bases matching TRBD1. Germline assignment: CDR1 DFQATT and CDR2 SNEGSKA (reference sequence). Losses at the gene ends were 3 bases for V and 6 bases for J; bases not matched to a gene: 17. This CDR3 spans 19 amino acids. The CDR3 region has the DNA TGCAGTGCTAGGGCGATTGGGACAGGGGGCGCGGTTCTAGCCGGGGAGCTGTTTTTT. Translated, it gives CSARAIGTGGAVLAGELFF.

This clonotype has just a few counts. The chain recombines TRBV7-2 with TRBJ1-1; D gene uncertain. Germline CDR1 reads SGHTA; CDR2 reads FQGNSA. The CDR3 covers 13 residues. With 6 bases removed from V and 3 bases from J, the gap between germline ends came to 11 bases. The CDR3 bases are TGTGCCAGCAGGGGGAGTTTGTACACTGAAGCTTTCTTT. Its protein product is CASRGSLYTEAFF.

Only a few counts were recorded for this clonotype. The rearrangement joins TRBV6-1 to TRBJ2-7, with TRBD2 matching over 10 bases. The V segment lost 6 bases and the J segment 0 bases; nucleotides outside the gene matches: 5. This CDR3 spans 15 amino acids. Germline V gene lookup returns CDR1 MNHNS and CDR2 SASEGT. Here the CDR3 DNA reads TGTGCCAGCAGAATGGGACTAGCGAGCTCCTACGAGCAGTACTTC. This encodes CASRMGLASSYEQYF.

This clonotype was seen repeatedly, ten times or more. One end of the junction varies from germline; a read error may be responsible. The chain couples TRBV5-1 to TRBJ2-5, with unresolved D. The CDR3 consists of 13 residues. Germline V gene data show CDR1 as SGHRS and CDR2 as YFSETQ. The CDR3 spells CASSLLSQETQYF. CDR3 nucleotides: TGTGCCAGCAGTTTACTTTCCCAAGAGACCCAGTACTTC.

The chain has TRBV6-6 and TRBJ2-7; no reliable D call. Trimming took 6 bases from V and 3 from J, leaving 9 bases between them. The CDR3 totals 12 residues. Germline values: CDR1 MNHNY, CDR2 SVGAGI (reference sequence). In nucleotides, the CDR3 is TGTGCCAGCAGAGAGCTGTACTACGAGCAGTACTTC. Its translation is CASRELYYEQYF.

This clonotype was recorded at least ten times. The rearrangement joins TRBV25-1 to TRBJ2-5; TRBD1 aligns across 7 bases. Germline-derived CDR1 and CDR2 are MGHDK and SYGVNS. The length of the CDR3 is 14 residues. After removal of 3 bases from V and 9 bases from J, the junction contained 10 bases not matched to a gene. DNA for the CDR3: TGTGCCAGCAGTGACCATACAGGGGACGGGGCCCAGTACTTC. Its protein is CASSDHTGDGAQYF.

The CDR3 here is CASKYFGDYNEQFF. CDR3 bases: TGTGCCAGCAAATATTTTGGGGACTACAATGAGCAGTTCTTC. V and J are TRBV6-1 and TRBJ2-1; no clear D gene. The germline V gene has CDR1 MNHNS and CDR2 SASEGT. V lost 7 bases to trimming and J lost 3 bases, with 13 bases between them. The CDR3 runs 14 residues.